Sequencing of this T cell receptor beta chain was carried out in a study of regulatory T cells in long-lasting Graves disease. Arm-PCR of CDR3 regions with iRepertoire HTBI primers generated TCR beta libraries. One entry per CDR3 protein, called by TCRdb with MiXCR from the multiplex PCR reads. Here the sample spans roughly 470,000 distinct CDR3 sequences, less than 25% being singletons. The germline gives CDR1 SGHTA, CDR2 FQGNSA. The V gene end was trimmed by 6 bases and the J gene end by 0 bases; junction bases not matched to a gene: 3. This CDR3 has 15 amino acids. The sample's time point: persistent/refractory GD, antithyroid drugs over 5 years with positive TRAb. The TCR library used RNA extracted from PBMCs. All patients originated from an endocrinology department located in Xi'an, China. This clonotype was recorded at least ten times. Its specificity is not known. Points from the study as a whole: Favored gene segments in persistent disease were TRBV28, TRBJ1-2 and TRBJ2-5. A reduction in accuracy may have resulted from the small sample size.

Material: peripheral blood mononuclear cells (PBMCs), obtained when the disease was refractory, from a patient treated with antithyroid drugs. The chain has TRBV7-2 and TRBJ2-2, with 8 bases that match TRBD1. The receptor was isolated from a female donor with Graves disease. CDR3 sequence: CASSRDRTNTGELFF. DNA of the CDR3: TGTGCCAGCAGTAGGGACAGGACGAACACCGGGGAGCTGTTTTTT.